These 6 T cell receptor beta chains came from one sample sequenced in a study of blood T cell repertoires in COVID-19. Libraries were prepared by immunoSEQ multiplex PCR; TCRdb keeps only in-frame clonotypes and omits some of them. The sample consists of 200,000 to 300,000 clones, around 88% of them appearing once. Sequenced material: peripheral blood. These receptors originate from a man older than 75 with acute or convalescent COVID-19.

V and J are TRBV7-3 and TRBJ2-3, with TRBD2 identical over 8 bases. V gave up 3 bases and J gave up 0 bases; unmatched junction bases: 11. This CDR3 comprises 18 residues. The germline gives CDR1 SGHTA, CDR2 FQGTGA. CDR3 in amino acids: CASSFLPPGTRSTDTQYF. The CDR3 DNA sequence: TGTGCCAGCAGCTTCCTTCCCCCCGGGACTAGGAGCACAGATACGCAGTATTTT.

This CDR3 reads CASSSTTATNEKLFF. CDR3 DNA sequence: TGTGCCAGCAGCTCAACTACTGCAACTAATGAAAAACTGTTTTTT. The rearrangement uses TRBV5-4 and TRBJ1-4; D is uncertain. Trimming took off 3 bases at V and 0 bases at J, with 9 bases between the two ends. The V gene's germline CDR1 is SGHNT and CDR2 YYREEE (reference sequence). CDR3 length: 15 amino acids.

This chain links TRBV2 with TRBJ1-1; TRBD1 matches at 10 bases. The CDR3 loop spans 14 amino acids. Looked up from germline, CDR1 is SNHLY and CDR2 is FYNNEI. Unmatched junction bases numbered 5, after V lost 9 bases and J lost 1 base. CDR3 in DNA: TGTGCCAGTCGGACAGGGGGTCAGAACACTGAAGCTTTCTTT. Translation: CASRTGGQNTEAFF.

The gene calls are TRBV5-1 and TRBJ1-4, with TRBD1 identical over 8 bases. Germline V gives CDR1 SGHRS, CDR2 YFSETQ. This CDR3 region has 17 residues. V dropped 4 bases and J dropped 1; count of bases not matched to a gene: 9. The CDR3 sequence: CASSLGQGILTNEKLFF. The DNA of the CDR3 is TGCGCCAGCAGCCTCGGACAGGGAATACTAACTAATGAAAAACTGTTTTTT.

The gene calls are TRBV10-2 and TRBJ1-5; no definite D call. Germline CDR1 is WSHSY and CDR2 is SAAADI. The ends were cut back, 6 bases at V and 4 bases at J, with 10 bases in the middle. The CDR3 loop spans 13 amino acids. This CDR3 reads CASRPQPNQPQHF. The CDR3 DNA reads as TGCGCCAGCAGGCCACAGCCGAATCAGCCCCAGCATTTT.

The chain combines TRBV6-1 with TRBJ1-1; no definite D call. The CDR3 consists of 14 residues. Trimming removed 1 base at V and 4 bases at J, with 10 bases between. Per germline, CDR1 MNHNS and CDR2 SASEGT. For the CDR3, the DNA is TGTGCCAGCAGTGAAGACGAGGCGGCCACTGAAGCTTTCTTT. Translation: CASSEDEAATEAFF.